This T cell receptor (beta chain) is drawn from a study of beta chain features in type 1 diabetes. Overall study results and limits: Patients and controls would be equally affected if PCR favored shorter templates. A pattern of fewer insertions and more deletions at VDJ junctions was seen in type 1 diabetes patients.

This clone has more than one count but fewer than ten. What it binds is unknown. Reverse transcription of all isolated RNA meant that expressed TCRB transcripts were sequenced. Around 3.57 million reads was the average for naive, central memory and regulatory T cell samples. The method was immunoSEQ multiplex PCR; TCRdb's version includes in-frame clones alone and lacks a portion of them. The sample holds 300,000 to 350,000 clones, roughly a fifth seen once. The CDR3 consists of 12 residues. Trimming took 7 bases from V and 15 from J; bases not matched to a gene: 12. Germline lookup yields CDR1 MDHEN and CDR2 SYDVKM.

The chain carries TRBV28 and TRBJ2-1; 7 bases map to TRBD1. This TCR was sampled from a woman aged 18-29 years in good health. The specimen sequenced was naive CD4+ T cells from blood. CDR3 amino acids: CASTQAGTDPFF. CDR3 sequence (DNA): TGTGCCAGCACCCAGGCCGGGACAGACCCGTTCTTC.